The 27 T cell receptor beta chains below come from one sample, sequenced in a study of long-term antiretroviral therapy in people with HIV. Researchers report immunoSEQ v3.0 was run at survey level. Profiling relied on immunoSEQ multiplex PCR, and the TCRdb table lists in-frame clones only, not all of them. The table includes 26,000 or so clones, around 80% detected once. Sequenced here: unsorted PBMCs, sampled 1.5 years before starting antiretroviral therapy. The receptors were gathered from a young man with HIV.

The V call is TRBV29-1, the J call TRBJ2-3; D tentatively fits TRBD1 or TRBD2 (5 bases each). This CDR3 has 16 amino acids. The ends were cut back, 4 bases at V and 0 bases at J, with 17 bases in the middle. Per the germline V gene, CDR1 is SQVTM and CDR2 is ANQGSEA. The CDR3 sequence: CSVVPLRDRSTDTQYF. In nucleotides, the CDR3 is TGCAGCGTTGTTCCACTCAGGGACCGGAGCACAGATACGCAGTATTTT.

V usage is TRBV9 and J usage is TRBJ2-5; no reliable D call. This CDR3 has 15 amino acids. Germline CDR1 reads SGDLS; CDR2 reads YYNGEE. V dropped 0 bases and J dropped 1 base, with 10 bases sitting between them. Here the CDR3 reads CASSVEGQPQETQYF. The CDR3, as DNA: TGTGCCAGCAGCGTAGAAGGGCAGCCCCAAGAGACCCAGTACTTC.

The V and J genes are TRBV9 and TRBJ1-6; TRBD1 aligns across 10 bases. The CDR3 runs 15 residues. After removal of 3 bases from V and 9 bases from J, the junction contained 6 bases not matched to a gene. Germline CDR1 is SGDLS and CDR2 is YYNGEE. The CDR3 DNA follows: TGTGCCAGCAGCGATAACGACAGGGGGCTTTCACCCCTCCACTTT. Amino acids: CASSDNDRGLSPLHF.

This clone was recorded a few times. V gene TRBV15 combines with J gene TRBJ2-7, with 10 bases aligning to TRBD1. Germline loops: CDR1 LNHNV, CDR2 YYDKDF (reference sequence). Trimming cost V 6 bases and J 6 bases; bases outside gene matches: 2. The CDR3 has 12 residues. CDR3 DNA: TGTGCCACCAGTCGGACAGGGGGCGAGCAGTACTTC. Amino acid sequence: CATSRTGGEQYF.

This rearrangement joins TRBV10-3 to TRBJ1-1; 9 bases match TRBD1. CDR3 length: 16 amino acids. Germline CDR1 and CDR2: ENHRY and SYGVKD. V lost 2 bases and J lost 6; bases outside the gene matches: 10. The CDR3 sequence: CAISEATGGRWAEAFF. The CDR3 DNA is TGTGCCATCAGTGAGGCGACAGGGGGGAGGTGGGCTGAAGCTTTCTTT.

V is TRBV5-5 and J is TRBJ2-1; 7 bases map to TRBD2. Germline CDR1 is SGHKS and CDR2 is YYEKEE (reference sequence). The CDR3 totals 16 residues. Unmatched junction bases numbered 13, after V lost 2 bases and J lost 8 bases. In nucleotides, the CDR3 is TGTGCCAGCAGCTTCCCCGGATCTGCGGGAGAAGATGAGCAGTTCTTC. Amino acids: CASSFPGSAGEDEQFF.

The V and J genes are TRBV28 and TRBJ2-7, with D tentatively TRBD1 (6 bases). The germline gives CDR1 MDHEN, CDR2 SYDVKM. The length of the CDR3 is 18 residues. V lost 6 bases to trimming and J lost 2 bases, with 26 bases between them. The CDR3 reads CASSSSALRQVSPYEQYF. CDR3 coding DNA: TGTGCCAGCAGCTCCTCGGCCCTGAGACAGGTTTCTCCCTACGAGCAGTACTTC.

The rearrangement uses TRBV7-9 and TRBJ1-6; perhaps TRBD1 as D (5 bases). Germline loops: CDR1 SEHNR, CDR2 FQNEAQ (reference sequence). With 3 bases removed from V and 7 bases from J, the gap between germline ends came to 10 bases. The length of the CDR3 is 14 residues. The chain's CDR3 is CASSFGGKNSPLHF. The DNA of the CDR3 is TGTGCCAGCAGCTTCGGGGGGAAAAATTCACCCCTCCACTTT.

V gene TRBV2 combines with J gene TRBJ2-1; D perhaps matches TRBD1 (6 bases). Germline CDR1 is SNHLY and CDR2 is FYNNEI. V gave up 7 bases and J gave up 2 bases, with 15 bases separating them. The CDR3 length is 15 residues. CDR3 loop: CASMGRGFAYNEQFF. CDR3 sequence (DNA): TGTGCCAGCATGGGCAGGGGATTTGCCTACAATGAGCAGTTCTTC.

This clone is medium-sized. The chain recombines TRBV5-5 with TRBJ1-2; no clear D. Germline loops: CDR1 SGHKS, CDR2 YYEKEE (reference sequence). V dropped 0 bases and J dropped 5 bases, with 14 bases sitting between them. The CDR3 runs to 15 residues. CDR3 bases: TGTGCCAGCAGCTTGGCCGTCCACTTTCGGTATGGCTACACCTTC. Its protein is CASSLAVHFRYGYTF.

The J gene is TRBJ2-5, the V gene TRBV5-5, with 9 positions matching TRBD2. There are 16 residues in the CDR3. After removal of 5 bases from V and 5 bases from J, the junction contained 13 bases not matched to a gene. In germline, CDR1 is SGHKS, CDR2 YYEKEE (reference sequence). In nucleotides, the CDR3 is TGTGCCAGCAGTCCCCCTCCGCGGGGGGGCTTGGAGACCCAGTACTTC. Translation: CASSPPPRGGLETQYF.

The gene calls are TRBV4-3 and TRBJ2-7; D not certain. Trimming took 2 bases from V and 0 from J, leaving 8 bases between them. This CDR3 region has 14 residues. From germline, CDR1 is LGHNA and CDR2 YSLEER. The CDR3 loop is CASSQFQTSYEQYF. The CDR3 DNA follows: TGCGCCAGCAGCCAATTTCAGACCTCCTACGAGCAGTACTTC.

The CDR3 loop is CASSYLDHLNTGELFF. In nucleotides, the CDR3 is TGTGCCAGCAGTTACCTCGATCATCTGAACACCGGGGAGCTGTTTTTT. The chain links TRBV6-6 to TRBJ2-2, with unresolved D. Germline values: CDR1 MNHNY, CDR2 SVGAGI (reference sequence). This CDR3 has 16 residues. V was pared by 2 bases and J by 1 base, with 11 bases between.

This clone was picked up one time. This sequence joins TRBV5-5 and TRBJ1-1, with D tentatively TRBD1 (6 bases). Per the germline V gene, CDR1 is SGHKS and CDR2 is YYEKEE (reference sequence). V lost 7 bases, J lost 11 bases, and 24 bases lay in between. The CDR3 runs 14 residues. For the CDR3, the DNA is TGTGCCAGCGGGGAAACCGGGACAAGAAGTGAGGCTTTCTTT. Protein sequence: CASGETGTRSEAFF.

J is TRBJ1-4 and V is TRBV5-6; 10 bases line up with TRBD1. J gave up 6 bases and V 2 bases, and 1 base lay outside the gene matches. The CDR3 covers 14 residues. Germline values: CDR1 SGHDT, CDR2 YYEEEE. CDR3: CASSFGTGDEKLFF. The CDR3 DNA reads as TGTGCCAGCAGCTTCGGGACAGGGGATGAAAAACTGTTTTTT.

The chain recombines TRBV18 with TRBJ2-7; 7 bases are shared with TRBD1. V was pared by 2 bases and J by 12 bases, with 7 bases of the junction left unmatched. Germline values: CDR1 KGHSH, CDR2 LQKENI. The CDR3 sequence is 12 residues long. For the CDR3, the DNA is TGTGCCAGCTCACCAGACAGGGATCAGCTGTACTTC. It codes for CASSPDRDQLYF.

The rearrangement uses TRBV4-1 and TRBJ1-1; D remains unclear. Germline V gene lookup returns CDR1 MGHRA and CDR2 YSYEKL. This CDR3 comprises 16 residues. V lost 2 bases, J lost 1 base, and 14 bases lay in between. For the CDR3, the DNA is TGCGCCAGCAGCCAAAAGAGGACGGATAAGAACACTGAAGCTTTCTTT. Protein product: CASSQKRTDKNTEAFF.

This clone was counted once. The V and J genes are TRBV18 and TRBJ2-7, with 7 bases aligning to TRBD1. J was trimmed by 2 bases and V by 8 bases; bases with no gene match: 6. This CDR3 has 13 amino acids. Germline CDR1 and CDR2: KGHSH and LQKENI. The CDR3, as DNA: TGTGCCAGCGTCCGGGACAGCACCTACGAGCAGTACTTC. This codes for CASVRDSTYEQYF.

This CDR3 is CASHRETNYGYTF. The CDR3 coding sequence is TGTGCCAGTCACCGGGAGACAAACTATGGCTACACCTTC. This chain connects TRBV2 to TRBJ1-2; D unresolved. Trimming shortened V by 9 bases and J by 2 bases, and 13 bases separated the two germline ends. The germline CDR1 and CDR2 sequences are SNHLY and FYNNEI. The CDR3 length is 13 residues.

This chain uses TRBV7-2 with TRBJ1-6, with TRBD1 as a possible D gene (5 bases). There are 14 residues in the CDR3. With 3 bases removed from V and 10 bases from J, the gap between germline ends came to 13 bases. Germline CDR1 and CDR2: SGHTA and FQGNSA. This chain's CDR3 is CASSFMGGRSPLHF. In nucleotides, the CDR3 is TGTGCCAGCAGCTTTATGGGGGGTAGATCACCCCTCCACTTT.

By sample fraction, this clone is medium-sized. The CDR3 DNA follows: TGTGCCAGCGGGGGCGGGGGGCTCTATCAGCCCCAGCATTTT. It yields the protein CASGGGGLYQPQHF. The chain employs TRBV6-5 and TRBJ1-5; tentatively, D is TRBD1 (6 bases). Between the trimmed V and J ends, which lost 8 bases and 5 bases, there was a span of 16 bases. CDR1 MNHEY and CDR2 SVGAGI come from the germline V gene. The length of the CDR3 is 14 residues.

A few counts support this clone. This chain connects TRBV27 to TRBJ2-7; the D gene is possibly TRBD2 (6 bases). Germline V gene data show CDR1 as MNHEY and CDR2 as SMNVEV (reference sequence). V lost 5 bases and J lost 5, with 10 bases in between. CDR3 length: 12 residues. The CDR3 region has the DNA TGTGCCAGCAGTGTCCGGGGGAACGAGCAGTACTTC. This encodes CASSVRGNEQYF.

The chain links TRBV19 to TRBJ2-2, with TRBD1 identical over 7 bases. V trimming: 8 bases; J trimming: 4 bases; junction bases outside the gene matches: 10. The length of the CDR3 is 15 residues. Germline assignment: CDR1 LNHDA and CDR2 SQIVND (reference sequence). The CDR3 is CASQPTGARTGELFF. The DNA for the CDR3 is TGTGCCAGTCAGCCTACAGGGGCCCGCACCGGGGAGCTGTTTTTT.

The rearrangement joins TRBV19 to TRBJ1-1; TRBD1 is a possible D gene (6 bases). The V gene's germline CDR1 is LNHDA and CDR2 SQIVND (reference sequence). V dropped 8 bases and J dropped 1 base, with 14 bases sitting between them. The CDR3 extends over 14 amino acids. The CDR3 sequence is CASDSRGANTEAFF. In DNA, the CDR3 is TGTGCCAGTGATTCCAGGGGAGCGAACACTGAAGCTTTCTTT.

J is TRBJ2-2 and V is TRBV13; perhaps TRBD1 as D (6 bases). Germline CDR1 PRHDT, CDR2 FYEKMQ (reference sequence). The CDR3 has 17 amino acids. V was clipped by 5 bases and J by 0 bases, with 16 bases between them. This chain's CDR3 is CASSPTTGSANTGELFF. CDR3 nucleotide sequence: TGTGCCAGCAGCCCGACCACAGGGTCCGCGAACACCGGGGAGCTGTTTTTT.

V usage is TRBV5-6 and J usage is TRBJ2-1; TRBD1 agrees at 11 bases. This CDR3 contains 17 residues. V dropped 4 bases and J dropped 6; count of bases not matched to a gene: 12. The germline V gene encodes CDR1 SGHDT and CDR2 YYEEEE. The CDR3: CASSLGQGALIVNEQFF. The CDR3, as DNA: TGTGCCAGCAGCCTCGGACAGGGGGCATTAATAGTCAATGAGCAGTTCTTC.

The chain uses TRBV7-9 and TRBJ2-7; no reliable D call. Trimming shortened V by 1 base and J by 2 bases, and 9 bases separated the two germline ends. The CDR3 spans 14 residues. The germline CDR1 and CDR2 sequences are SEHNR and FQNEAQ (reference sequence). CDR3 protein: CASSLVEPPYEQYF. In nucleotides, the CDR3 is TGTGCCAGCAGCTTAGTAGAACCCCCCTACGAGCAGTACTTC.